Sequencing of this T cell receptor beta chain was carried out in a study of blood T cells in healthy people across ages. Broader study findings: Naive CD4+ cells and diversity were both higher in long-lived donors than in aged donors. The percentage of naive T cells correlated strongly with TCR beta diversity.

Each sample used at least 6 million PBMCs. Primers used in a second PCR of roughly 7 to 12 cycles were a sample-barcoded 5' primer and a J-beta primer mix. Paired-end reads containing CDR3 totaled no fewer than 2.5 million for each sample. TCRdb fed the 5' RACE reads into MiXCR, producing one record per CDR3 protein. This sample has 650,000 to 800,000 distinct CDR3 sequences, with 52% found just once. CDR3 size: 14 residues. Germline CDR1 SQVTM, CDR2 ANQGSEA. V shed 3 bases, J shed 3 bases, and the junction held 4 bases outside the gene matches. Ten or more counts support this clonotype. Its matching antigen is unknown.

The chain employs TRBV29-1 and TRBJ2-3; TRBD1 agrees at 9 bases. Sequencing was carried out using blood. This TCR was recovered from a woman older than 75 in good health. The CDR3 reads CSVDPGTGTDTQYF. The CDR3 DNA is TGCAGCGTTGACCCAGGGACAGGGACAGATACGCAGTATTTT.